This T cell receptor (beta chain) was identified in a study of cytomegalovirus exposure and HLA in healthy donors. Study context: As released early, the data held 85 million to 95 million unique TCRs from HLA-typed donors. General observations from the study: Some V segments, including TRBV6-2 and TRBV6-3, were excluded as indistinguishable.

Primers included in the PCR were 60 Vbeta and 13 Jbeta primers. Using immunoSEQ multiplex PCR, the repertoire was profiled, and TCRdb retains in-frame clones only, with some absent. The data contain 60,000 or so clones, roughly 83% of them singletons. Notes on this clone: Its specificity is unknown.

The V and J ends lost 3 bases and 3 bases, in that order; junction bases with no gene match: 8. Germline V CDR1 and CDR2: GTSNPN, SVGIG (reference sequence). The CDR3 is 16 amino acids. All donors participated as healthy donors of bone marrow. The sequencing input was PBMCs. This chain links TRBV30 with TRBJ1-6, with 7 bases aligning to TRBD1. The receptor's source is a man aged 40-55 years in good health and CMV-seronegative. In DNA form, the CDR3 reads TGTGCCTGGAGACACCTCCGGGACAGCTATAATTCACCCCTCCACTTT. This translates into CAWRHLRDSYNSPLHF.